This T cell receptor (beta chain) came from a study of T-cell reconstitution after alpha-beta-depleted transplantation in children. Germline lookup yields CDR1 SGHTA and CDR2 FQGNSA. V gave up 5 bases and J gave up 6 bases; unmatched junction bases: 14. CDR3 length equals 17 residues. This sample's TCRbeta library carried unique molecular identifier barcodes. TCRdb analysed the PCR reads with MiXCR anew, one entry per CDR3 protein. Among some 500,000 distinct CDR3 sequences listed, about 18% were seen once. The V call is TRBV7-2, the J call TRBJ2-1; 9 nucleotides match TRBD2. This clonotype was sampled from a human donor who donated a stem cell graft to a child with acute lymphoblastic leukemia. The material was PBMCs from the stem cell graft donor, obtained from the stem cell graft. The CDR3 is CASSPDSLGGRANEQFF. The CDR3 DNA follows: TGTGCCAGCAGCCCAGACAGTTTGGGCGGGAGGGCCAATGAGCAGTTCTTC.